These 29 T cell receptor beta chains share one sample of origin, sequenced in a study of shared clonotypes between healthy human individuals. Clones were sequenced by immunoSEQ multiplex PCR, and TCRdb holds only the in-frame ones, with some missing. The sample includes around 2.1 million clones, 85% to 95% seen only once; the top ten take 1.5% to 2%. CD45RO-negative cells were positively selected for CCR7, leaving out terminally differentiated effector memory CD45RA+ cells. Sequencing input: naive CD8+ T cells from PBMCs. These receptors came from a man aged 18 to 35 in good health. Some clones in this sample may be carry-over from other donors' samples.

This clone was found once. This chain connects TRBV13 to TRBJ2-2; 12 bases agree with TRBD1. The ends lost 5 bases at V and 3 bases at J; junction bases unmatched: 7. This CDR3 region has 17 residues. Germline loops: CDR1 PRHDT, CDR2 FYEKMQ (reference sequence). DNA of the CDR3: TGTGCCAGCAGCATCCCGGGGACAGGGGGCCACACCGGGGAGCTGTTTTTT. Its translation is CASSIPGTGGHTGELFF.

This clone was found once. This chain joins TRBV10-3 and TRBJ1-1; D unresolved. The V gene lost 8 bases and the J gene lost 11 bases, with 6 bases spanning the gap. The CDR3 length is 8 residues. Germline assignment: CDR1 ENHRY and CDR2 SYGVKD. The CDR3 bases are TGTGCCATCGTCCCCGCTTTCTTT. Amino acids: CAIVPAFF.

V usage is TRBV28 and J usage is TRBJ2-3; possible D gene TRBD2, 5 bases. V lost 5 bases to trimming and J lost 2 bases, with 14 bases between them. Germline V gene data show CDR1 as MDHEN and CDR2 as SYDVKM. The CDR3 has 15 residues. CDR3 sequence reads: CASSNGVVNTDTQYF. CDR3 nucleotides: TGTGCCAGCAGTAACGGGGTGGTGAACACAGATACGCAGTATTTT.

The V call is TRBV6-5, the J call TRBJ1-4; D is unresolved. The germline V gene encodes CDR1 MNHEY and CDR2 SVGAGI. Trimming left V 0 bases short and J 4 bases short, with 9 bases between. The CDR3 totals 15 residues. The CDR3 nucleotides are TGTGCCAGCAGTTACTCCGGCAGAAATAATGAAAAACTGTTTTTT. Amino acids: CASSYSGRNNEKLFF.

The gene calls are TRBV5-1 and TRBJ2-2, with unresolved D. The germline CDR1 and CDR2 sequences are SGHRS and YFSETQ. With 2 bases removed from V and 0 bases from J, the gap between germline ends came to 11 bases. This CDR3 is built from 16 residues. The CDR3 nucleotides read TGCGCCAGCAGCTTTGGTCTACCCCCGAACACCGGGGAGCTGTTTTTT. Amino acid sequence: CASSFGLPPNTGELFF.

This clone was observed once. The chain couples TRBV15 to TRBJ1-1; D remains unclear. Germline lookup yields CDR1 LNHNV and CDR2 YYDKDF (reference sequence). The CDR3 runs to 14 residues. Trimming took 3 bases from V and 1 from J, leaving 9 bases between them. The CDR3 loop reads CATSSRPTNTEAFF. DNA for the CDR3: TGTGCCACCAGCAGCAGGCCGACGAACACTGAAGCTTTCTTT.

The CDR3 region has the DNA TGTGCCAGCAGCTTAGGGGGGAAAGGGCTGGACAATGAGCAGTTCTTC. Protein sequence: CASSLGGKGLDNEQFF. The rearrangement uses TRBV7-6 and TRBJ2-1, with D perhaps given as TRBD1 or TRBD2 (5 bases each). The CDR3 is 16 amino acids. The germline V and J ends were trimmed by 1 base and 5 bases, with 15 bases remaining between them. CDR1 and CDR2 (germline): SGHVS, FNYEAQ. Combining the CDR3 with reference TRBV7-6 and TRBJ2-1 gives the whole variable domain GAGVSQSPRYKVTKRGQDVALRCDPISGHVSLYWYRQALGQGPEFLTYFNYEAQQDKSGLPNDRFSAERPEGSISTLTIQRTEQRDSAMYRCASSLGGKGLDNEQFFGPGTRLTVL.

The genes are TRBV9 and TRBJ1-3; 7 bases line up with TRBD1. The CDR3 contains 15 residues. Germline lookup yields CDR1 SGDLS and CDR2 YYNGEE. V lost 4 bases and J lost 1; bases outside the gene matches: 5. This CDR3 reads CASSMRGLSGNTIYF. CDR3 coding DNA: TGTGCCAGCAGCATGAGGGGGCTATCTGGAAACACCATATATTTT.

V gene TRBV4-1 combines with J gene TRBJ1-1; D not certain. Germline V gene sequence: CDR1 MGHRA, CDR2 YSYEKL. Trimming removed 1 base from V and 1 base from J, with 10 bases in between. The CDR3 totals 15 residues. This chain's CDR3 is CASSQALQWNTEAFF. The DNA for the CDR3 is TGCGCCAGCAGCCAAGCTCTACAATGGAACACTGAAGCTTTCTTT.

The chain has TRBV7-9 and TRBJ2-5, with 9 positions matching TRBD1. The J call may be incorrect, as the DNA end agrees better with TRBJ2-7. Germline assignment: CDR1 SEHNR and CDR2 FQNEAQ (reference sequence). This CDR3 is 16 amino acids long. Here the CDR3 reads CASSPIRSGQGDEQYF. The CDR3 coding sequence is TGTGCCAGCAGCCCTATACGGTCGGGACAGGGAGACGAGCAGTACTTC.

In this sample, this clone turned up once. The chain is built from TRBV7-9 and TRBJ2-3; 13 bases map to TRBD2. Germline V lookup: CDR1 SEHNR, CDR2 FQNEAQ (reference sequence). The V gene end was trimmed by 6 bases and the J gene end by 2 bases; junction bases not matched to a gene: 5. The CDR3 is made up of 16 amino acids. The CDR3 DNA follows: TGTGCCAGCAGTCCGGGACTAGCGGGGACCACAGATACGCAGTATTTT. It encodes CASSPGLAGTTDTQYF.

Concerning this clone: Other DNA sequences from this sample encode an identical CDR3 as well. The chain couples TRBV28 to TRBJ2-7; 8 bases match TRBD1. The CDR3 covers 13 residues. Germline-derived CDR1 and CDR2 are MDHEN and SYDVKM. Trimming at V came to 2 bases and at J to 5 bases, leaving 2 bases not matched to a gene. The CDR3 DNA is TGTGCCAGCAGTTTAGACAGGGGAAACGAGCAGTACTTC. This translates into CASSLDRGNEQYF.

The rearrangement joins TRBV6-1 to TRBJ2-2; D unresolved. CDR1 is MNHNS and CDR2 is SASEGT in the germline V gene. The V end was cut by 6 bases, the J end by 6 bases, with 14 bases between. The CDR3 consists of 14 residues. The CDR3 DNA is TGTGCCAGCAGCTCTCTCCTGGGCCCCGGGGAGCTGTTTTTT. This codes for CASSSLLGPGELFF.

J is TRBJ2-7 and V is TRBV27, with TRBD2 matching over 11 bases. The CDR3 covers 17 residues. CDR1 and CDR2 from the germline V gene are MNHEY and SMNVEV (reference sequence). V shed 5 bases, J shed 4 bases, and the junction held 13 bases outside the gene matches. The CDR3 region is CASSPGTSGPRWYEQYF. CDR3 DNA: TGTGCCAGCAGTCCCGGGACTAGCGGACCAAGATGGTACGAGCAGTACTTC.

The CDR3 loop is CASSLLTGQETQYF. As DNA, the CDR3 is TGTGCCAGCAGCTTATTAACAGGTCAAGAGACCCAGTACTTC. The J gene is TRBJ2-5, the V gene TRBV7-2, with D maybe TRBD1 (5 bases). Germline V gene lookup returns CDR1 SGHTA and CDR2 FQGNSA. With 2 bases removed from V and 2 bases from J, the gap between germline ends came to 9 bases. This CDR3 region has 14 residues.

The chain is built from TRBV19 and TRBJ2-1; D is possibly TRBD1 or TRBD2 (5 bases each). This CDR3 has 14 residues. Germline V gives CDR1 LNHDA, CDR2 SQIVND (reference sequence). Trimming removed 6 bases at V and 4 bases at J, with 13 bases between. CDR3 coding DNA: TGTGCCAGTAGACAACGGGACGGATACAATGAGCAGTTCTTC. Translating it yields CASRQRDGYNEQFF.

The chain couples TRBV6-5 to TRBJ1-1, with a possible D match to TRBD1 (5 bases). The V end lost 2 bases, the J end lost 5 bases, and 12 bases lay between the germline ends. The germline V gene encodes CDR1 MNHEY and CDR2 SVGAGI. The CDR3 is made up of 14 amino acids. CDR3 in amino acids: CASSYTQGETEAFF. The CDR3 nucleotides are TGTGCCAGCAGTTACACCCAGGGAGAGACTGAAGCTTTCTTT.

Notes on this clone: The same CDR3 is also encoded by other DNA sequences in this sample. The V gene is TRBV27, the J gene TRBJ2-3, with 10 bases matching TRBD2. Germline loops: CDR1 MNHEY, CDR2 SMNVEV (reference sequence). The CDR3 is made up of 15 amino acids. Unmatched junction bases numbered 3, after V lost 2 bases and J lost 4 bases. CDR3 amino acids: CASSLGAGGPDTQYF. DNA of the CDR3: TGTGCCAGCAGTTTAGGAGCGGGAGGGCCAGATACGCAGTATTTT.

V and J are TRBV13 and TRBJ1-1; unclear D gene. The germline CDR1 and CDR2 sequences are PRHDT and FYEKMQ (reference sequence). The length of the CDR3 is 14 residues. V was shortened by 0 bases and J by 3 bases, with 8 bases between the two germline ends. The CDR3 bases are TGTGCCAGCAGCTTAGGGAAATCGTACACTGAAGCTTTCTTT. Amino acid sequence: CASSLGKSYTEAFF. Full variable domain (outside the CDR3, taken from reference TRBV13 and TRBJ1-1): AAGVIQSPRHLIKEKRETATLKCYPIPRHDTVYWYQQGPGQDPQFLISFYEKMQSDKGSIPDRFSAQQFSDYHSELNMSSLELGDSALYFCASSLGKSYTEAFFGQGTRLTVV.

Points on this clone: The same CDR3 also results from other DNA sequences found in this sample. CDR3 DNA: TGTGCCAGCAGTTACGGAGCCGGGGAGCTGTTTTTT. This gives the protein CASSYGAGELFF. The V call is TRBV6-5, the J call TRBJ2-2; D not certain. Between the trimmed V and J ends, which lost 2 bases and 6 bases, there was a span of 4 bases. Germline CDR1 MNHEY, CDR2 SVGAGI. The CDR3 spans 12 residues.

The V gene is TRBV27, the J gene TRBJ2-3; 7 nucleotides line up with TRBD2. The CDR3 covers 17 residues. V lost 3 bases to trimming and J lost 3 bases; unmatched junction nucleotides: 12. Germline V gives CDR1 MNHEY, CDR2 SMNVEV (reference sequence). In nucleotides, the CDR3 is TGTGCCAGCAGTTTTATTTGGAGGGCGGGAGAGACAGATACGCAGTATTTT. Residues: CASSFIWRAGETDTQYF.

The chain joins TRBV13 to TRBJ1-5, with D tentatively TRBD1 (5 bases). Per the germline V gene, CDR1 is PRHDT and CDR2 is FYEKMQ (reference sequence). CDR3 length equals 17 residues. V lost 4 bases and J lost 1, with 17 bases in between. The CDR3 region has the DNA TGTGCCAGCAGCTCACGCCAGGGATTCGGGAGCAATCAGCCCCAGCATTTT. Protein: CASSSRQGFGSNQPQHF.

This clone showed up just once. The rearrangement links TRBV27 to TRBJ1-1; 8 positions agree with TRBD1. The CDR3 totals 11 residues. Germline CDR1 MNHEY, CDR2 SMNVEV (reference sequence). The CDR3 bases are TGTGCTAAGGTACAGGGGGCTGAAGCTTTCTTT. It is translated as CAKVQGAEAFF.

The chain employs TRBV27 and TRBJ2-7; 9 bases fit TRBD2. Germline lookup yields CDR1 MNHEY and CDR2 SMNVEV (reference sequence). Trimming at V came to 3 bases and at J to 6 bases, leaving 15 bases not matched to a gene. The CDR3 spans 17 residues. CDR3: CASSFTRVAGAISEQYF. CDR3 DNA: TGTGCCAGCAGTTTCACGCGAGTAGCGGGAGCAATCTCCGAGCAGTACTTC.

The chain carries TRBV30 and TRBJ2-5; D is unclear. Judging by the DNA end, TRBJ2-7 fits better; the J call may be wrong. The CDR3 spans 13 residues. From germline, CDR1 is GTSNPN and CDR2 SVGIG (reference sequence). The CDR3 region is CAWSVNPASEQYF. The CDR3 nucleotides are TGTGCCTGGAGTGTAAACCCGGCCAGCGAGCAGTACTTC.

This sequence joins TRBV29-1 and TRBJ2-1; possible D gene TRBD2, 6 bases. CDR3 size: 14 residues. V lost 1 base to trimming and J lost 6 bases, with 13 bases between them. Per the germline V gene, CDR1 is SQVTM and CDR2 is ANQGSEA. The CDR3 here is CSVEGDSYTNEQFF. The CDR3 coding sequence is TGCAGCGTTGAAGGGGACTCCTATACCAATGAGCAGTTCTTC.

The chain recombines TRBV7-3 with TRBJ2-7; 7 bases align to TRBD2. V shed 5 bases and J 3 bases; nucleotides not matched to a gene: 10. CDR1 and CDR2 from the germline V gene are SGHTA and FQGTGA. The CDR3 extends over 15 amino acids. CDR3 DNA: TGTGCCAGCAGCCCCCGCGCGGGAGTGAGCTACGAGCAGTACTTC. Amino acids: CASSPRAGVSYEQYF. Drawing the rest from reference TRBV7-3 and TRBJ2-7, the complete variable domain is GAGVSQTPSNKVTEKGKYVELRCDPISGHTALYWYRQSLGQGPEFLIYFQGTGAADDSGLPNDRFFAVRPEGSVSTLKIQRTERGDSAVYLCASSPRAGVSYEQYFGPGTRLTVT.

The V call is TRBV7-8, the J call TRBJ1-3, with D possibly matching TRBD1 (6 bases). The CDR3 extends over 18 amino acids. From germline, CDR1 is SGHVS and CDR2 FQNEAQ. The V and J ends lost 0 bases and 1 base respectively, with 16 bases between them. CDR3 sequence reads: CASSLAARGRGSGNTIYF. Here the CDR3 DNA reads TGTGCCAGCAGCTTAGCCGCCCGAGGAAGGGGGTCTGGAAACACCATATATTTT.

The rearrangement uses TRBV11-2 and TRBJ2-1; either TRBD1 or TRBD2 may fit D (6 bases each). The CDR3 sequence is 17 residues long. Per germline, CDR1 SGHAT and CDR2 FQNNGV. The V end lost 5 bases, the J end lost 2 bases, and 19 bases lay between the germline ends. CDR3 residues: CASSASTGAPAYNEQFF. The CDR3 DNA follows: TGTGCCAGCAGCGCCAGCACGGGGGCGCCAGCCTACAATGAGCAGTTCTTC.